This T cell receptor beta chain came from a study of lymphopenia after photon versus proton radiotherapy. This table comes from immunoSEQ multiplex PCR, and its TCRdb copy is limited to in-frame clones, with some not included. The sample shows fewer than 65,000 clones, 75% to 90% of them seen only once. General study points: Relative stability marked proton patients; photon patients lost diversity and naive cells. In patients who died, overall survival fell as post-nadir TCR diversity dropped more. After lymphocyte nadir, photon-treated repertoires showed oligoclonal expansion, especially CD8+ Temra. Authors raise, but do not show, better survival with proton therapy.

On this clone itself: No antigen is known for it.

Germline V gene lookup returns CDR1 ENHRY and CDR2 SYGVKD. The CDR3 is 15 amino acids. V lost 4 bases, J lost 2 bases, and 5 bases stayed unmatched. The input for sequencing was peripheral blood, taken from a patient treated with photon-based radiotherapy. The clonotype comes from a man aged 35 to 55 with gastric cancer. The chain is built from TRBV10-3 and TRBJ1-5; 7 bases line up with TRBD1. The CDR3 sequence: CAISAGGNGNQPQHF. The CDR3 region has the DNA TGTGCCATCAGTGCAGGGGGAAATGGCAATCAGCCCCAGCATTTT.